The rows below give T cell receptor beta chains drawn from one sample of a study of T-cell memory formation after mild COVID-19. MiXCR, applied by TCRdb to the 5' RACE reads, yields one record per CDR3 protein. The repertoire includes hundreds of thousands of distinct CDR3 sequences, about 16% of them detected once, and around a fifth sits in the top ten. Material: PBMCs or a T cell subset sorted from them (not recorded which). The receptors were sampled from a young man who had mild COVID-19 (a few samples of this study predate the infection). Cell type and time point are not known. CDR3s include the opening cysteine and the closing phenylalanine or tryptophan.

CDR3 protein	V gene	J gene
CASTRTTSGGSTDTQYF	TRBV9	TRBJ2-3
CASSSRSGLAEGYF	TRBV12-3/TRBV12-4	TRBJ2-7
CSARANNQETQYF	TRBV20-1	TRBJ2-5
CASSPRIRLAGLAVLQETQYF	TRBV11-2	TRBJ2-5
CASSFGGSPYGYTF	TRBV11-2	TRBJ1-2
CASSLDLPQGGDEKLFF	TRBV7-2	TRBJ1-4
CASSLSGTAPWGYTF	TRBV11-2	TRBJ1-2
CASSLAGWYGYTF	TRBV7-9	TRBJ1-2
CASSQELFGDTEQYF	TRBV4-1	TRBJ2-7
CASSLETNTEAFF	TRBV5-1	TRBJ1-1
CSALYGGSSYEQYF	TRBV20-1	TRBJ2-7
CASSSYGRGWTF	TRBV7-9	TRBJ1-2
CASGRQGLADSGELFF	TRBV5-1	TRBJ2-2
CSGKGQALNTEAFF	TRBV20-1	TRBJ1-1
CASSFPARERAGELFF	TRBV12-3/TRBV12-4	TRBJ2-2
CASSPGPVFGYTF	TRBV19	TRBJ1-2
CASSEARGARDEQFF	TRBV10-1	TRBJ2-1
CASSLTGTGRTEAFF	TRBV7-9	TRBJ1-1
CASRSRSQDWVDTQYF	TRBV12-3/TRBV12-4	TRBJ2-3
CANNFRDSGRTEAFF	TRBV7-9	TRBJ1-1
CAISEGQGAYEQYF	TRBV10-3	TRBJ2-7
CASSQDYDGAYEQYF	TRBV4-3	TRBJ2-7
CASSPHLARPYEQYF	TRBV7-7	TRBJ2-7
CASSASPTGDNTEAFF	TRBV5-1	TRBJ1-1
CASSRAGTGGGETQYF	TRBV5-1	TRBJ2-5
CASTPLAVEAFF	TRBV12-3/TRBV12-4	TRBJ1-1
CASTRRGGRYTQYF	TRBV12-3/TRBV12-4	TRBJ2-3
CSATPSPWKSNQPQHF	TRBV20-1	TRBJ1-5
CASSQGTGIHEQFF	TRBV4-3	TRBJ2-1
CASSRQTVYEQYF	TRBV12-3/TRBV12-4	TRBJ2-7
CAIRLSGGDNEQFF	TRBV10-3	TRBJ2-1
CSVVPRTSGSDTQYF	TRBV29-1	TRBJ2-3
CATSERDGGEAFF	TRBV24-1	TRBJ1-1
CASSLGRGSGRNEQFF	TRBV12-3/TRBV12-4	TRBJ2-1
CASTTGYDMENTEAFF	TRBV12-3/TRBV12-4	TRBJ1-1
CATSDLQASSYNEQFF	TRBV24-1	TRBJ2-1
CASSSGSTYGYTF	TRBV5-4	TRBJ1-2
CASSQGTSLVGELFF	TRBV4-3	TRBJ2-2
CASSSPLSLAGTGEQFF	TRBV5-1	TRBJ2-1
CASILDSGTDTQYF	TRBV7-9	TRBJ2-3
CASSAYRGLGNEQFF	TRBV7-9	TRBJ2-1
CASSIDSYNEQFF	TRBV19	TRBJ2-1
CASSLALGGNQPQHF	TRBV12-3/TRBV12-4	TRBJ1-5
CASSWGDRNTEAFF	TRBV28	TRBJ1-1
CASSLLGLGYTF	TRBV28	TRBJ1-2
CASSQDRLRGGETQYF	TRBV4-3	TRBJ2-5
CSASEGTGELFF	TRBV20-1	TRBJ2-2
CASWASGEHTGELFF	TRBV5-1	TRBJ2-2
CASSHVPGQQGDYGYTF	TRBV4-3	TRBJ1-2
CATQGQNTEAFF	TRBV7-9	TRBJ1-1
CSAIKDSNQPQHF	TRBV20-1	TRBJ1-5
CASSSARRQIGDTQYF	TRBV28	TRBJ2-3
CASSLQGDTDTQYF	TRBV28	TRBJ2-3